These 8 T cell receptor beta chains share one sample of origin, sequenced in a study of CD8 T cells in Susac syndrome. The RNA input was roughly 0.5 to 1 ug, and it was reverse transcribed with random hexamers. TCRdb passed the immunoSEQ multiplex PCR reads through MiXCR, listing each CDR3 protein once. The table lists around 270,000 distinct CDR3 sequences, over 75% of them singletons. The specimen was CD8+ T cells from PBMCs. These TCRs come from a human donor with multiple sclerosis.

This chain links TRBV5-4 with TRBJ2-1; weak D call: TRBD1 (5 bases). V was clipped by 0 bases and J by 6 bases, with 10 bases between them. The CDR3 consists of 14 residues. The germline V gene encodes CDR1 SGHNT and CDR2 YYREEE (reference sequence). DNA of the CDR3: TGTGCCAGCAGCTTGGAAGGGGCGTTCAATGAGCAGTTCTTC. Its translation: CASSLEGAFNEQFF.

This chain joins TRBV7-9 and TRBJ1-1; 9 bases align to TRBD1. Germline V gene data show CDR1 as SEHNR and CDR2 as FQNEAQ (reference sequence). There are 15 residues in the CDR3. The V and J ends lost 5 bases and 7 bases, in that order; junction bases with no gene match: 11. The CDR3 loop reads CASSADRQGGHEAFF. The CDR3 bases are TGTGCCAGCAGCGCAGACAGACAGGGGGGCCATGAAGCTTTCTTT. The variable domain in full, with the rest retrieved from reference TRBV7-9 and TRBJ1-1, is DTGVSQNPRHKITKRGQNVTFRCDPISEHNRLYWYRQTLGQGPEFLTYFQNEAQLEKSRLLSDRFSAERPKGSFSTLEIQRTEQGDSAMYLCASSADRQGGHEAFFGQGTRLTVV.

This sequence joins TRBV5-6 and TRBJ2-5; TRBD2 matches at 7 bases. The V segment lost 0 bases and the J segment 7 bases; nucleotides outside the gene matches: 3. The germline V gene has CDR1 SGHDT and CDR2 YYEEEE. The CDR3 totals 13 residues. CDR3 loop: CASSLEGGRTQYF. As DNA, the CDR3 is TGTGCCAGCAGCTTGGAGGGAGGGCGGACCCAGTACTTC.

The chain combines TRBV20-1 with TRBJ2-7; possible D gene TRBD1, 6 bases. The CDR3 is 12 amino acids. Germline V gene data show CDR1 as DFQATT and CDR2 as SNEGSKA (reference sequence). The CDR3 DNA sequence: TGCAGCGCCAGGGGTCTTCCCACCGAGCAGTACTTC. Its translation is CSARGLPTEQYF.

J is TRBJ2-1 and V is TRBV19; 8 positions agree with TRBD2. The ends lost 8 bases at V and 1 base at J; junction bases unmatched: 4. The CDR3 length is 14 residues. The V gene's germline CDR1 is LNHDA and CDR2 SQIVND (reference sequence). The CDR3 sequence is CASRAGVSYNEQFF. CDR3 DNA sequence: TGTGCCAGTCGAGCGGGAGTATCCTACAATGAGCAGTTCTTC.

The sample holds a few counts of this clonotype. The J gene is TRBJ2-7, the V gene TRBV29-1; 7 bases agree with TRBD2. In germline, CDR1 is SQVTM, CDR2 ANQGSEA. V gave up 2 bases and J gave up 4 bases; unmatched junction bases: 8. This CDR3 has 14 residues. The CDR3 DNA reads TGCAGCGTTGAACCGGGCGGGAGAGGGTACGAGCAGTACTTC. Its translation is CSVEPGGRGYEQYF.

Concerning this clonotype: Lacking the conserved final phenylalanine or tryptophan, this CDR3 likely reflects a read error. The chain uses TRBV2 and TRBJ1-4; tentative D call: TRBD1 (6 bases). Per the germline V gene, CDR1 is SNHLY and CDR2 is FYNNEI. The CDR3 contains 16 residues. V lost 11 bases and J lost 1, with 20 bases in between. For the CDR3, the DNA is TGTGCCGAAGGGCAGGGGATCGTTGGAACTAATGAAAAACTGTTTTCT. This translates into CAEGQGIVGTNEKLFS.

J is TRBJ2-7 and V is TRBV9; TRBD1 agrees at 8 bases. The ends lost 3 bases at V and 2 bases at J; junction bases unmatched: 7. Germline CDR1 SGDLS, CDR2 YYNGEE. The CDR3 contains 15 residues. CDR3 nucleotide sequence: TGTGCCAGCAGCGCCACACCGGGACAGGCCTACGAGCAGTACTTC. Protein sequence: CASSATPGQAYEQYF.